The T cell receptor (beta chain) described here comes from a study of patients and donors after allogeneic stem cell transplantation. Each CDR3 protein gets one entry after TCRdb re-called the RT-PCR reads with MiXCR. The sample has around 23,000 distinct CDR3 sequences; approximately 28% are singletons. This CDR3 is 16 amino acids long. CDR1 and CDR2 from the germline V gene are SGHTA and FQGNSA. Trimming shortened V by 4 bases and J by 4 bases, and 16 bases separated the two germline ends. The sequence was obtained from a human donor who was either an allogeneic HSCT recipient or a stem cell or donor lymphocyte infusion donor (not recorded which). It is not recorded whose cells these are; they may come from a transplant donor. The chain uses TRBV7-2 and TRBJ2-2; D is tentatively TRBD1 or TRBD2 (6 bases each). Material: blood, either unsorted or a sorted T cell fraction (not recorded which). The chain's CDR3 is CASSYRPKGGTGELFF. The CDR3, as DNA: TGTGCCAGCAGCTACCGACCCAAGGGGGGCACCGGGGAGCTGTTTTTT. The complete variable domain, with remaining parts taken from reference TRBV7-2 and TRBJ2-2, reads GAGVSQSPSNKVTEKGKDVELRCDPISGHTALYWYRQSLGQGLEFLIYFQGNSAPDKSGLPSDRFSAERTGGSVSTLTIQRTQQEDSAVYLCASSYRPKGGTGELFFGEGSRLTVL.